The present TCR beta chain was sequenced within a study of tumor-infiltrating lymphocytes in localized non-small cell lung cancer. The CDR3 consists of 13 residues. Trimming shortened V by 5 bases and J by 2 bases, and 10 bases separated the two germline ends. Per the germline V gene, CDR1 is SGHAT and CDR2 is FQNNGV. This clone was detected a few times. Generated by immunoSEQ multiplex PCR, the TCRdb table keeps only in-frame clones and is missing some. The table includes 15,000 to 16,000 clones, about three quarters detected once. The sample taken for sequencing was lung tumor tissue. The clonotype was recovered from a human donor with non-small cell lung cancer. This chain connects TRBV11-2 to TRBJ2-7; maybe TRBD1 (6 bases). The CDR3 here is CASSPYRAYEQYF. CDR3 in DNA: TGTGCCAGCAGCCCTTACAGGGCCTACGAGCAGTACTTC.